A single sample is the source of the 10 T cell receptor beta chains below, sequenced in a study of blood T cell repertoires in COVID-19. TCRdb's table, derived via immunoSEQ multiplex PCR, lists solely in-frame clones and lacks some. The table lists 100,000 to 150,000 clones, around 80% of them singletons, with around 2.4% in the top ten. The source material was PBMCs or T cells enriched from blood (not recorded which). The receptors shown here come from a man aged 35 to 55 with acute COVID-19.

The gene calls are TRBV19 and TRBJ2-1; perhaps TRBD2 as D (7 bases). The CDR3 totals 16 residues. With 7 bases removed from V and 6 bases from J, the gap between germline ends came to 22 bases. From germline, CDR1 is LNHDA and CDR2 SQIVND (reference sequence). The CDR3 nucleotides read TGTGCCAGTACCATGGGGGGGGCCCTCCTGGGCAATGAGCAGTTCTTC. This encodes CASTMGGALLGNEQFF.

This sequence joins TRBV4-1 and TRBJ2-2; 7 positions match TRBD2. The CDR3 is made up of 17 amino acids. V was clipped by 0 bases and J by 1 base; unmatched bases: 5. Germline values: CDR1 MGHRA, CDR2 YSYEKL. This CDR3 reads CASSQDNGGGNTGELFF. DNA of the CDR3: TGCGCCAGCAGCCAAGATAACGGCGGGGGGAACACCGGGGAGCTGTTTTTT.

This clone showed up just a few times. The chain joins TRBV9 to TRBJ1-2; D is unclear. The CDR3 has 11 amino acids. Germline V gene sequence: CDR1 SGDLS, CDR2 YYNGEE. V lost 3 bases, J lost 5 bases, and 5 bases lay in between. The chain's CDR3 is CASSAEYGYTF. The CDR3 nucleotides are TGTGCCAGCAGCGCCGAGTATGGCTACACCTTC.

As DNA, the CDR3 is TGTGCCAGCAAGTCGGGGGACCGCTACGAGCAGTACTTC. Protein sequence: CASKSGDRYEQYF. The genes are TRBV6-5 and TRBJ2-7; tentative D call: TRBD2 (6 bases). Trimming removed 7 bases from V and 3 bases from J, with 13 bases in between. This CDR3 has 13 amino acids. Germline loops: CDR1 MNHEY, CDR2 SVGAGI.

This clone occurred once. The chain is built from TRBV6-6 and TRBJ1-3; 7 bases are shared with TRBD1. Losses at the gene ends were 2 bases for V and 6 bases for J; bases not matched to a gene: 7. The CDR3 has 15 amino acids. Per germline, CDR1 MNHNY and CDR2 SVGAGI (reference sequence). The CDR3 loop reads CASSYAGTDQNTIYF. For the CDR3, the DNA is TGTGCCAGCAGTTACGCCGGGACAGATCAAAACACCATATATTTT.

CDR3 bases: TGTGCCAGTCAGATAGCGGGCACAGATACGCAGTATTTT. Translating gives CASQIAGTDTQYF. The chain is built from TRBV9 and TRBJ2-3; tentative D call: TRBD2 (6 bases). V was trimmed by 8 bases and J by 1 base, leaving 11 bases between them. CDR3 length: 13 residues. Germline V gene data show CDR1 as SGDLS and CDR2 as YYNGEE.

The chain couples TRBV18 to TRBJ1-6; D remains unclear. The CDR3 has 16 residues. The germline gives CDR1 KGHSH, CDR2 LQKENI. V lost 1 base to trimming and J lost 4 bases, with 11 bases between them. The CDR3 reads CASSPQPAQYNSPLHF. Here the CDR3 DNA reads TGTGCCAGCTCACCACAACCTGCTCAGTATAATTCACCCCTCCACTTT.

The DNA for the CDR3 is TGTGCCAGCACGCCGGAGGACAGAAACAATGAGCAGTTCTTC. Translation: CASTPEDRNNEQFF. This rearrangement joins TRBV6-5 to TRBJ2-1; D possibly corresponds to TRBD1 (6 bases). The germline V gene has CDR1 MNHEY and CDR2 SVGAGI. V shed 7 bases and J shed 5 bases, with 15 bases lying between them. The CDR3 totals 14 residues.

V is TRBV6-2 or TRBV6-3 and J is TRBJ2-1, with a possible D match to TRBD1 (6 bases). In germline, CDR1 is MNHEY, CDR2 SVGEGT. V lost 6 bases and J 3 bases, leaving 12 bases between the germline ends. CDR3 length: 14 residues. Here the CDR3 DNA reads TGTGCCAGCAGCTCAAAACAGGGCTACAATGAGCAGTTCTTC. Translation: CASSSKQGYNEQFF.

The gene calls are TRBV9 and TRBJ1-3; D possibly corresponds to TRBD1 (6 bases). V dropped 4 bases and J dropped 0 bases, with 11 bases sitting between them. The CDR3 is 15 residues long. Germline CDR1 is SGDLS and CDR2 is YYNGEE. CDR3 in amino acids: CASSITGNSGNTIYF. The CDR3 DNA sequence: TGTGCCAGCAGCATCACAGGGAACTCTGGAAACACCATATATTTT.